One T cell receptor beta chain is described in this entry. What it binds is unknown. The data stem from a study of post-analysis software for immune sequencing data. Study as a whole: Multiple sclerosis in the patients followed relapsing-remitting, secondary progressive and progressive-relapsing courses. General observations from the study: F-measure co-clustering was strong for batch-matched samples. Among multiple sclerosis patients, normalized Chao1 diversity was significantly below that of controls.

cDNA libraries for TCR beta contained unique molecular identifiers. Researchers reported 520,000 or so cDNA molecules coming from around 1 to 9.1 million T cells. TCRdb reprocessed the PCR reads with MiXCR, giving one entry per CDR3 protein. The sample holds around 400,000 distinct CDR3 sequences, about 39% seen once. The sequence was obtained from a girl aged 2-10 years with multiple sclerosis. The sample taken for sequencing was blood.

Here the CDR3 reads CASSLQLAGSEQYF. The DNA of the CDR3 is TGTGCCAGCAGTTTACAGCTAGCGGGTTCGGAGCAGTACTTC. This chain joins TRBV12-3 or TRBV12-4 and TRBJ2-4, with TRBD2 matching 8 bases. V gave up 2 bases and J gave up 13 bases; unmatched junction bases: 10. The CDR3 is 14 amino acids.